This entry lists 6 T cell receptor beta chains sequenced from one sample in a study of OX40 agonist ivuxolimab in advanced cancers. TCRdb keeps only in-frame clones here, not all; method: immunoSEQ multiplex PCR. The table lists roughly 48,000 clones, more than 75% of them singletons, with over 9% in the top ten. This specimen consisted of CD4+ or CD8+ T cells sorted from blood, obtained in a trial of the OX40 agonist ivuxolimab. The receptor source for this set is an adult with an advanced solid tumor such as melanoma, head and neck, liver or kidney cancer.

This chain joins TRBV6-6 and TRBJ1-1; D ambiguous. The germline V gene has CDR1 MNHNY and CDR2 SVGAGI (reference sequence). The germline V and J ends were trimmed by 4 bases and 1 base, with 10 bases remaining between them. The CDR3 spans 14 residues. The CDR3 is CASSWNGENTEAFF. CDR3 sequence (DNA): TGTGCCAGCAGTTGGAACGGCGAGAACACTGAAGCTTTCTTT.

The chain has TRBV5-5 and TRBJ1-1; D uncertain. Per germline, CDR1 SGHKS and CDR2 YYEKEE (reference sequence). V lost 1 base and J lost 5, with 15 bases in between. The CDR3 totals 15 residues. This CDR3 is CASSLPQGSMTEAFF. The CDR3 DNA is TGTGCCAGCAGCTTGCCACAAGGTAGTATGACTGAAGCTTTCTTT.

The gene calls are TRBV6-5 and TRBJ1-2; 7 bases match TRBD1. This CDR3 has 15 amino acids. With V trimmed by 4 bases and J by 2 bases, 7 bases remained unmatched. The germline V gene encodes CDR1 MNHEY and CDR2 SVGAGI. CDR3 DNA sequence: TGTGCCAGCAGTTTAACCGGGACAGACAACTATGGCTACACCTTC. Protein: CASSLTGTDNYGYTF.

V is TRBV4-1 and J is TRBJ2-7; TRBD1 aligns across 10 bases. Trimming cost V 4 bases and J 7 bases; bases outside gene matches: 7. The CDR3 is 14 residues long. Germline values: CDR1 MGHRA, CDR2 YSYEKL. The CDR3 sequence: CASSPRQGAAEQYF. CDR3 in DNA: TGCGCCAGCAGCCCCAGACAGGGGGCCGCGGAGCAGTACTTC.

The genes are TRBV9 and TRBJ2-5; tentatively, D is TRBD2 (5 bases). Trimming removed 0 bases at V and 2 bases at J, with 11 bases between. Germline V gene data show CDR1 as SGDLS and CDR2 as YYNGEE. The CDR3 consists of 15 residues. This chain's CDR3 is CASSVEDSGQETQYF. CDR3 nucleotides: TGTGCCAGCAGCGTAGAGGACTCTGGGCAAGAGACCCAGTACTTC.

The chain uses TRBV19 and TRBJ1-6; TRBD1 aligns across 7 bases. Germline V gene data show CDR1 as LNHDA and CDR2 as SQIVND (reference sequence). CDR3 length: 14 residues. V lost 3 bases, J lost 7 bases, and 3 bases stayed unmatched. The CDR3 loop reads CASSMGQKNSPLHF. In DNA form, the CDR3 reads TGTGCCAGTAGTATGGGACAGAAAAATTCACCCCTCCACTTT.